The 28 T cell receptor beta chains listed next were all sequenced from one sample in a study of blood T cell repertoires in COVID-19. TCRdb's copy holds only in-frame clones and misses some; the assay was immunoSEQ multiplex PCR. Of around 170,000 clones listed, roughly 80% are singletons. The sample comprised peripheral blood. The source is a man aged 25-40 years with active or convalescent COVID-19.

This chain connects TRBV19 to TRBJ2-1; TRBD1 matches 7 bases. Losses at the gene ends were 5 bases for V and 0 bases for J; bases not matched to a gene: 4. Germline V gene lookup returns CDR1 LNHDA and CDR2 SQIVND (reference sequence). The CDR3 consists of 15 residues. In DNA form, the CDR3 reads TGTGCCAGTAGTGACAGGGTCAGCTCCTACAATGAGCAGTTCTTC. It codes for CASSDRVSSYNEQFF.

The chain carries TRBV7-9 and TRBJ2-1; 14 bases are shared with TRBD2. The CDR3 extends over 15 amino acids. Germline lookup yields CDR1 SEHNR and CDR2 FQNEAQ (reference sequence). Trimming removed 5 bases from V and 8 bases from J; junction bases left unmatched: 5. As DNA, the CDR3 is TGTGCCAGCAGCGGGACTAGCGGGGGCCCCCATGAGCAGTTCTTC. Its protein is CASSGTSGGPHEQFF.

On this clone: An end of the junction does not agree with germline; a read error may underlie this. The V gene is TRBV2, the J gene TRBJ1-5; D unclear. The CDR3 totals 13 residues. Germline V gene sequence: CDR1 SNHLY, CDR2 FYNNEI. The CDR3 bases are TGTGCCAGCAGCGACTACTCCCGGTTCACCCAGTGTTTT. Translated, it gives CASSDYSRFTQCF.

This clone has more than one count but fewer than ten. V is TRBV28 and J is TRBJ1-1; tentatively, D is TRBD1 (5 bases). The V and J ends lost 4 bases and 3 bases respectively, with 24 bases between them. Germline CDR1 reads MDHEN; CDR2 reads SYDVKM. The CDR3 length is 18 residues. CDR3 nucleotide sequence: TGTGCCAGCAGTTCCTGGGGGGGGGTTCGCTCCCTCCACACTGAAGCTTTCTTT. It yields the protein CASSSWGGVRSLHTEAFF.

The chain has TRBV6-5 and TRBJ2-7, with D possibly TRBD2 on 5 matching bases. The germline V and J ends were trimmed by 5 bases and 0 bases, with 8 bases remaining between them. The germline V gene has CDR1 MNHEY and CDR2 SVGAGI. The CDR3 contains 13 residues. CDR3 protein: CASSIGNSYEQYF. Written as DNA, the CDR3 is TGTGCCAGCAGTATCGGGAACTCCTACGAGCAGTACTTC.

The rearrangement uses TRBV5-1 and TRBJ2-3, with 12 bases aligning to TRBD2. Germline values: CDR1 SGHRS, CDR2 YFSETQ. This CDR3 has 17 residues. V lost 4 bases and J lost 0; bases outside the gene matches: 6. CDR3 sequence (DNA): TGCGCCAGCAGCGCTGGACTAGCGGGGCCTAGCACAGATACGCAGTATTTT. This codes for CASSAGLAGPSTDTQYF.

This chain uses TRBV14 with TRBJ1-2; 9 nucleotides match TRBD1. Germline-derived CDR1 and CDR2 are SGHDN and FVKESK. The CDR3 runs 13 residues. J lost 6 bases, V lost 5 bases, and 4 bases had no gene match. The CDR3 DNA reads TGTGCCAGCAGCATCCGACAGGGGGATGGCTACACCTTC. Amino acids: CASSIRQGDGYTF.

With regard to this clone: One end of the junction varies from germline; a read error may be responsible. The chain has TRBV7-7 and TRBJ2-2, with D possibly being TRBD2 (6 bases). There are 16 residues in the CDR3. CDR1 is SSHAT, CDR2 FNYEAQ, per germline (reference sequence). The CDR3 loop reads CASSSPGGSNTGELFF. The CDR3, as DNA: TGTGCTAGCAGCTCACCCGGGGGTTCGAACACCGGGGAGCTGTTTTTT.

This chain joins TRBV6-5 and TRBJ1-4; 9 positions agree with TRBD1. CDR1 is MNHEY, CDR2 SVGAGI, per germline. With 6 bases clipped from V and 7 bases from J, the junction kept 9 bases outside the gene matches. The CDR3 runs to 15 residues. The CDR3 loop is CASRVRPGQGEKLFF. The CDR3 nucleotides read TGTGCCAGCAGAGTTCGACCGGGACAGGGTGAAAAACTGTTTTTT.

This clone appeared a single time. The CDR3 reads CASSVMTGEVAFF. The CDR3 nucleotides read TGTGCCAGCAGCGTCATGACAGGGGAAGTCGCTTTCTTT. The J gene is TRBJ1-1, the V gene TRBV6-4; TRBD1 agrees at 8 bases. The V gene's germline CDR1 is MRHNA and CDR2 SNTAGT. The V segment lost 6 bases and the J segment 11 bases; nucleotides outside the gene matches: 11. The CDR3 is made up of 13 amino acids.

This clone was observed a handful of times. This chain joins TRBV13 and TRBJ2-3; D possibly corresponds to TRBD2 (6 bases). Germline lookup yields CDR1 PRHDT and CDR2 FYEKMQ (reference sequence). The CDR3 has 14 residues. V dropped 2 bases and J dropped 2 bases, with 8 bases sitting between them. As DNA, the CDR3 is TGTGCCAGCAGCTTAAGCGGGCTCACAGATACGCAGTATTTT. Its translation is CASSLSGLTDTQYF. The whole variable domain, filled in from reference TRBV13 and TRBJ2-3, reads AAGVIQSPRHLIKEKRETATLKCYPIPRHDTVYWYQQGPGQDPQFLISFYEKMQSDKGSIPDRFSAQQFSDYHSELNMSSLELGDSALYFCASSLSGLTDTQYFGPGTRLTVL.

The gene calls are TRBV5-1 and TRBJ2-2; 7 bases align to TRBD2. The J segment lost 5 bases and the V segment lost 4 bases, leaving 5 bases of the junction unmatched. Germline V gives CDR1 SGHRS, CDR2 YFSETQ. The CDR3 consists of 14 residues. Written as DNA, the CDR3 is TGCGCCAGCAGCCAGCGGGGTGAGACCGGGGAGCTGTTTTTT. It is translated as CASSQRGETGELFF.

The chain couples TRBV24-1 to TRBJ1-2; D perhaps matches TRBD1 (6 bases). The V and J ends lost 3 bases and 5 bases respectively, with 12 bases between them. This CDR3 region has 14 residues. CDR1 KGHDR and CDR2 SFDVKD come from the germline V gene. The CDR3 DNA reads TGTGCCACCAGTGATATGGACAGTGAGTATGGCTACACCTTC. It specifies CATSDMDSEYGYTF.

The J gene is TRBJ2-5, the V gene TRBV5-6; D is ambiguous. The V gene lost 4 bases and the J gene lost 3 bases, with 16 bases spanning the gap. Per germline, CDR1 SGHDT and CDR2 YYEEEE. This CDR3 comprises 15 residues. The CDR3 region has the DNA TGTGCCAGCAGCCCGGCGCAGGATATCGAAGAGACCCAGTACTTC. It encodes CASSPAQDIEETQYF.

The chain carries TRBV5-6 and TRBJ2-7; the match to TRBD1 covers 10 bases. Trimming at V came to 4 bases and at J to 2 bases, leaving 0 bases not matched to a gene. CDR3 length: 13 residues. The germline gives CDR1 SGHDT, CDR2 YYEEEE. The CDR3 bases are TGTGCCAGCAGCGGGACAGGGGCCTACGAGCAGTACTTC. Translation gives CASSGTGAYEQYF.

In its sample, this clone was seen a few times. The genes are TRBV6-5 and TRBJ1-6, with a tentative D call TRBD1 (6 bases). The germline CDR1 and CDR2 sequences are MNHEY and SVGAGI. V was cut by 4 bases and J by 9 bases, with 16 bases left in between. This CDR3 is built from 15 residues. The CDR3 region is CASSLTGLGTSPLHF. CDR3 DNA sequence: TGTGCCAGCAGTTTGACAGGTCTCGGCACTTCACCCCTCCACTTT.

V usage is TRBV6-6 and J usage is TRBJ2-5, with D possibly matching TRBD1 (6 bases). CDR1 is MNHNY and CDR2 is SVGAGI in the germline V gene (reference sequence). The length of the CDR3 is 16 residues. Trimming took off 0 bases at V and 1 base at J, with 12 bases between the two ends. In nucleotides, the CDR3 is TGTGCCAGCAGTTACTCGGCAGGGGACCTCCAAGAGACCCAGTACTTC. Its translation: CASSYSAGDLQETQYF.

This chain connects TRBV29-1 to TRBJ2-7; D call uncertain. Trimming left V 0 bases short and J 7 bases short, with 10 bases between. Germline CDR1 SQVTM, CDR2 ANQGSEA. This CDR3 is 12 amino acids long. The CDR3 DNA reads TGCAGCGTTGAAGACGGTTTTCGTGAGCAGTACGTC. Translation: CSVEDGFREQYV.

This clone was counted only a few times. The rearrangement uses TRBV11-2 and TRBJ1-1; D possibly corresponds to TRBD1 (5 bases). The CDR3 has 13 amino acids. CDR1 SGHAT and CDR2 FQNNGV come from the germline V gene. V was clipped by 4 bases and J by 2 bases, with 8 bases between them. This chain's CDR3 is CASSSQGNTEAFF. DNA for the CDR3: TGTGCCAGCAGCTCCCAGGGAAACACTGAAGCTTTCTTT.

CDR3 DNA: TGTGCCAGCAGCTTAGCCCGTGGGAGAGGCGAGCAGTACTTC. Translating it yields CASSLARGRGEQYF. This chain connects TRBV7-8 to TRBJ2-7; D is perhaps TRBD2 (5 bases). The length of the CDR3 is 14 residues. Per the germline V gene, CDR1 is SGHVS and CDR2 is FQNEAQ. Trimming removed 0 bases from V and 6 bases from J, with 12 bases in between.

The gene calls are TRBV19 and TRBJ2-7, with a possible D match to TRBD1 (6 bases). V was shortened by 9 bases and J by 1 base, with 22 bases between the two germline ends. Germline CDR1 LNHDA, CDR2 SQIVND (reference sequence). CDR3 length equals 16 residues. CDR3 nucleotide sequence: TGTGCCAGCGCCGCCCGTGGAACAGGGCGGTCCTACGAGCAGTACTTC. Its translation: CASAARGTGRSYEQYF.

The V gene is TRBV30, the J gene TRBJ1-2; D gene ambiguous. This CDR3 spans 13 amino acids. The V gene lost 1 base and the J gene lost 1 base, with 7 bases spanning the gap. The V gene's germline CDR1 is GTSNPN and CDR2 SVGIG (reference sequence). CDR3 region: CAWSGNSNYGYTF. CDR3 sequence (DNA): TGTGCCTGGAGTGGAAACAGTAACTATGGCTACACCTTC.

The genes are TRBV7-2 and TRBJ2-3; D is undetermined. The CDR3 consists of 17 residues. Germline V gene sequence: CDR1 SGHTA, CDR2 FQGNSA. V lost 1 base and J 2 bases, leaving 16 bases between the germline ends. CDR3: CASSLGSRAPFTDTQYF. DNA of the CDR3: TGTGCCAGCAGCTTAGGATCACGAGCACCATTCACAGATACGCAGTATTTT.

The rearrangement links TRBV24-1 to TRBJ2-1, with TRBD2 identical over 8 bases. The CDR3 length is 16 residues. Per the germline V gene, CDR1 is KGHDR and CDR2 is SFDVKD. With 4 bases clipped from V and 7 bases from J, the junction kept 11 bases outside the gene matches. CDR3 sequence (DNA): TGTGCCACCAGTGAAGGGGATATAGCGGGACGGAATGAGCAGTTCTTC. Amino acids: CATSEGDIAGRNEQFF.

The rearrangement joins TRBV11-3 to TRBJ2-1; a possible D gene is TRBD2 (6 bases). Trimming removed 4 bases from V and 4 bases from J, with 14 bases in between. The CDR3 runs to 15 residues. CDR1 SGHNT and CDR2 YENEEA come from the germline V gene. The CDR3 bases are TGTGCCAGCAGCTCCTCCTGGAGGGGATACAATGAGCAGTTCTTC. Residues: CASSSSWRGYNEQFF.

The chain recombines TRBV4-2 with TRBJ1-6; no reliable D call. V lost 0 bases to trimming and J lost 1 base, with 10 bases between them. CDR3 length: 17 amino acids. Germline assignment: CDR1 LGHNA and CDR2 YNFKEQ. The CDR3 nucleotides read TGTGCCAGCAGCCAAGAGTCGGGAGTTTCCTATAATTCACCCCTCCACTTT. Amino acid sequence: CASSQESGVSYNSPLHF.

The CDR3 sequence is CASARQGAEETQYF. CDR3 bases: TGCGCCAGCGCAAGGCAGGGGGCCGAAGAGACCCAGTACTTC. The rearrangement links TRBV4-1 to TRBJ2-5; 8 bases line up with TRBD1. Trimming at V came to 8 bases and at J to 3 bases, leaving 8 bases not matched to a gene. In germline, CDR1 is MGHRA, CDR2 YSYEKL. This CDR3 comprises 14 residues.

DNA of the CDR3: TGTGCCAGCAGCCAGATGGACAGGGCCAAAAACATTCAGTACTTC. Encoded protein: CASSQMDRAKNIQYF. The V and J genes are TRBV3-1 (or the pseudogene TRBV3-2) and TRBJ2-4, with 7 bases fitting TRBD1. Looked up from germline, CDR1 is LGHDT and CDR2 is YNNKEL (reference sequence). This CDR3 is 15 amino acids long. After removal of 3 bases from V and 1 base from J, the junction contained 3 bases not matched to a gene.